What follows are 31 T cell receptor beta chains derived from one specimen sequenced in a study of T cells after yellow fever vaccination. Using its own MiXCR run on the 5' RACE reads, TCRdb lists one record per CDR3 protein. Among more than 75,000 distinct CDR3 sequences listed, approximately 8.4% were seen once. This specimen was CD8+ T cells not binding an NS4B(214-222) dextramer, sorted from PBMCs, taken about 2 weeks after the first yellow fever vaccination. Source of these receptors: a man aged 18 to 35 who received the YFV17D yellow fever vaccine.

This clonotype was seen a few times. This chain connects TRBV12-3 or TRBV12-4 to TRBJ1-3, with D possibly being TRBD1 (5 bases). The V end was cut by 3 bases, the J end by 0 bases, with 12 bases between. This CDR3 spans 16 amino acids. The CDR3 reads CASSFGTGTSGNTIYF. In DNA form, the CDR3 reads TGTGCCAGCAGTTTCGGTACAGGCACCTCTGGAAACACCATATATTTT.

The chain combines TRBV6-1 with TRBJ1-4, with 10 bases matching TRBD1. The V and J ends lost 6 bases and 5 bases, in that order; junction bases with no gene match: 0. This CDR3 contains 13 residues. Germline CDR1 is MNHNS and CDR2 is SASEGT. The CDR3 reads CASRDRGNEKLFF. The CDR3 DNA reads TGTGCCAGCAGGGACAGGGGGAATGAAAAACTGTTTTTT.

This clonotype was seen a handful of times. The gene calls are TRBV20-1 and TRBJ1-1, with D uncertain. V was trimmed by 5 bases and J by 0 bases, leaving 10 bases between them. The V gene's germline CDR1 is DFQATT and CDR2 SNEGSKA (reference sequence). CDR3 length: 13 amino acids. The CDR3 sequence: CSAAKNLNTEAFF. CDR3 in DNA: TGCAGTGCTGCCAAGAATCTGAACACTGAAGCTTTCTTT.

There are a few counts of this clonotype. The chain has TRBV10-3 and TRBJ2-7, with 7 bases identical to TRBD1. With V trimmed by 0 bases and J by 1 base, 9 bases remained unmatched. The germline CDR1 and CDR2 sequences are ENHRY and SYGVKD. The CDR3 spans 17 residues. CDR3 region: CAISESDQGVISYEQYF. The CDR3, as DNA: TGTGCCATCAGTGAGTCTGATCAGGGGGTGATTTCCTACGAGCAGTACTTC.

The chain joins TRBV7-2 to TRBJ1-5; 7 bases match TRBD1. V shed 3 bases and J 6 bases; nucleotides not matched to a gene: 8. Germline V gene sequence: CDR1 SGHTA, CDR2 FQGNSA. This CDR3 has 15 amino acids. CDR3 loop: CASSFSTTGVQPQHF. CDR3 sequence (DNA): TGTGCCAGCAGCTTCTCGACAACAGGGGTTCAGCCCCAGCATTTT. The complete variable domain, with remaining parts taken from reference TRBV7-2 and TRBJ1-5, reads GAGVSQSPSNKVTEKGKDVELRCDPISGHTALYWYRQSLGQGLEFLIYFQGNSAPDKSGLPSDRFSAERTGGSVSTLTIQRTQQEDSAVYLCASSFSTTGVQPQHFGDGTRLSIL.

In this sample, this clonotype turned up a few times. The chain recombines TRBV4-2 with TRBJ2-1; D remains unclear. The CDR3 is made up of 14 amino acids. V gave up 4 bases and J gave up 0 bases, with 7 bases separating them. Germline CDR1 and CDR2: LGHNA and YNFKEQ. CDR3 nucleotide sequence: TGTGCCAGCAGCCTTCCTGCCTCCTACAATGAGCAGTTCTTC. Protein sequence: CASSLPASYNEQFF.

This clonotype turned up a few times. The chain recombines TRBV29-1 with TRBJ1-3; D not certain. Trimming took off 3 bases at V and 6 bases at J, with 3 bases between the two ends. The CDR3 has 10 amino acids. Germline V gene sequence: CDR1 SQVTM, CDR2 ANQGSEA. CDR3: CSVEENTIYF. CDR3 in DNA: TGCAGCGTTGAGGAAAACACCATATATTTT.

This chain links TRBV7-9 with TRBJ1-1, with D unclear. Trimming removed 5 bases at V and 5 bases at J, with 9 bases between. CDR1 SEHNR and CDR2 FQNEAQ come from the germline V gene (reference sequence). This CDR3 region has 12 residues. CDR3 protein: CASSPAGTEAFF. CDR3 coding DNA: TGTGCCAGCAGCCCCGCGGGTACTGAAGCTTTCTTT.

In this sample, this clonotype turned up many times. The chain joins TRBV6-2 or TRBV6-3 to TRBJ2-5; a weak D match, TRBD1 (5 bases). Per the germline V gene, CDR1 is MNHEY and CDR2 is SVGEGT. This CDR3 contains 13 residues. V gave up 4 bases and J gave up 3 bases, with 9 bases separating them. As DNA, the CDR3 is TGTGCCAGCAGTTTTCCAGGGAAAGAGACCCAGTACTTC. The encoded protein is CASSFPGKETQYF.

This chain joins TRBV7-2 and TRBJ1-5; weak D call: TRBD1 (6 bases). The CDR3 sequence is 12 residues long. V shed 3 bases and J shed 6 bases, with 6 bases lying between them. Germline V CDR1 and CDR2: SGHTA, FQGNSA. Here the CDR3 reads CASSLTGQPQHF. DNA for the CDR3: TGTGCCAGCAGCTTGACAGGTCAGCCCCAGCATTTT.

The table lists this clonotype with many counts. The chain recombines TRBV11-2 with TRBJ2-2; tentatively, D is TRBD2 (5 bases). The V end lost 7 bases, the J end lost 5 bases, and 8 bases lay between the germline ends. Germline V gives CDR1 SGHAT, CDR2 FQNNGV. The CDR3 covers 12 residues. The CDR3 protein is CASTGGTGELFF. The CDR3 DNA reads TGTGCCAGCACCGGCGGGACCGGGGAGCTGTTTTTT.

This clonotype was detected many times. The CDR3 DNA sequence: TGTGCCAGCAGCTCAGGGTTGACAGGGAGTAGGGAGACCCAGTACTTC. This gives the protein CASSSGLTGSRETQYF. V gene TRBV7-6 combines with J gene TRBJ2-5; 7 bases are a match to TRBD1. J lost 5 bases, V lost 4 bases, and 13 bases had no gene match. The V gene's germline CDR1 is SGHVS and CDR2 FNYEAQ. The CDR3 length is 16 residues.

There are a few counts of this clonotype. This chain joins TRBV6-2 or TRBV6-3 and TRBJ2-5; 9 bases fit TRBD1. V shed 7 bases and J 4 bases; nucleotides not matched to a gene: 7. CDR1 and CDR2 (germline): MNHEY, SVGEGT. This CDR3 contains 14 residues. CDR3 sequence: CASKITGGAETQYF. CDR3 in DNA: TGTGCCAGCAAGATAACAGGGGGCGCAGAGACCCAGTACTTC.

This clonotype has a handful of counts. The chain combines TRBV25-1 with TRBJ2-5, with D perhaps given as TRBD1 or TRBD2 (6 bases each). Trimming left V 0 bases short and J 2 bases short, with 16 bases between. This CDR3 has 17 residues. CDR1 is MGHDK and CDR2 is SYGVNS in the germline V gene. DNA for the CDR3: TGTGCCAGCAGTGAATACTCGGAGCAGGGGACTCAAGAGACCCAGTACTTC. Amino acid sequence: CASSEYSEQGTQETQYF.

This clonotype was seen only a few times. The gene calls are TRBV5-1 and TRBJ2-2; 8 bases are a match to TRBD2. This CDR3 region has 16 residues. Germline V gene sequence: CDR1 SGHRS, CDR2 YFSETQ. Losses at the gene ends were 2 bases for V and 2 bases for J; bases not matched to a gene: 5. The CDR3 DNA sequence: TGCGCCAGCAGCTTTGCGGGGGGCCCTAACACCGGGGAGCTGTTTTTT. As protein: CASSFAGGPNTGELFF.

The J gene is TRBJ2-5, the V gene TRBV12-3 or TRBV12-4, with 7 bases lining up with TRBD1. After removal of 5 bases from V and 3 bases from J, the junction contained 3 bases not matched to a gene. The CDR3 consists of 13 residues. The CDR3, as DNA: TGTGCCAGCAGTGTTGGGACAGAAGAGACCCAGTACTTC. As protein: CASSVGTEETQYF.

This clonotype was detected a few times. The rearrangement uses TRBV5-1 and TRBJ2-1; D remains unclear. Germline lookup yields CDR1 SGHRS and CDR2 YFSETQ. V was shortened by 3 bases and J by 5 bases, with 12 bases between the two germline ends. This CDR3 spans 14 amino acids. CDR3 nucleotide sequence: TGCGCCAGCAGCTCCTGGTCCCGGCACAATGAGCAGTTCTTC. Its protein is CASSSWSRHNEQFF.

This rearrangement joins TRBV6-5 to TRBJ2-2; D is unclear. Germline V gene sequence: CDR1 MNHEY, CDR2 SVGAGI. V was shortened by 5 bases and J by 3 bases, with 4 bases between the two germline ends. This CDR3 is built from 12 residues. For the CDR3, the DNA is TGTGCCAGCAGTCATTACACCGGGGAGCTGTTTTTT. Its protein product is CASSHYTGELFF.

The chain joins TRBV6-5 to TRBJ1-1; D unresolved. CDR3 length: 17 amino acids. The V end lost 0 bases, the J end lost 1 base, and 15 bases lay between the germline ends. The germline V gene has CDR1 MNHEY and CDR2 SVGAGI. CDR3 residues: CASSYSLPLRGNTEAFF. The CDR3 nucleotides read TGTGCCAGCAGTTACTCGCTTCCGTTGCGGGGGAACACTGAAGCTTTCTTT.

This clonotype was seen a handful of times. J is TRBJ1-1 and V is TRBV25-1; the D gene is possibly TRBD1 (6 bases). The V end lost 5 bases, the J end lost 4 bases, and 14 bases lay between the germline ends. This CDR3 comprises 14 residues. The V gene's germline CDR1 is MGHDK and CDR2 SYGVNS. CDR3 DNA: TGTGCCAGCAGTAACACAGGGCGAGGCACTGAAGCTTTCTTT. The encoded protein is CASSNTGRGTEAFF.

This clonotype was seen a few times. The rearrangement joins TRBV10-3 to TRBJ2-7; 7 bases match TRBD1. This CDR3 has 14 amino acids. Trimming removed 8 bases from V and 2 bases from J; junction bases left unmatched: 9. The germline V gene has CDR1 ENHRY and CDR2 SYGVKD. The CDR3 reads CAIGRQGLTYEQYF. The CDR3 DNA follows: TGTGCCATCGGGCGACAGGGCTTGACCTACGAGCAGTACTTC.

V gene TRBV6-2 or TRBV6-3 combines with J gene TRBJ1-1; D call uncertain. Trimming pared 10 bases from V and 1 base from J, leaving 7 bases between. Germline-derived CDR1 and CDR2 are MNHEY and SVGEGT. The CDR3 loop spans 11 amino acids. CDR3 region: CANIKNTEAFF. In nucleotides, the CDR3 is TGTGCCAACATAAAGAACACTGAAGCTTTCTTT.

This clonotype came up many times. V gene TRBV7-6 combines with J gene TRBJ2-2; no clear D. The CDR3 has 15 residues. V shed 1 base and J shed 3 bases, with 9 bases lying between them. Per germline, CDR1 SGHVS and CDR2 FNYEAQ. The CDR3 loop reads CASSLGRTDTGELFF. As DNA, the CDR3 is TGTGCCAGCAGCTTAGGACGAACCGACACCGGGGAGCTGTTTTTT.

This clonotype has just a few counts. The rearrangement uses TRBV15 and TRBJ2-4; D is tentatively TRBD1 or TRBD2 (5 bases each). CDR1 is LNHNV and CDR2 is YYDKDF in the germline V gene (reference sequence). CDR3 size: 14 residues. V lost 0 bases and J lost 6, with 9 bases in between. The CDR3 region is CATSREGETNIQYF. CDR3 nucleotides: TGTGCCACCAGCAGAGAGGGGGAGACAAACATTCAGTACTTC.

In this sample, this clonotype turned up a few times. The rearrangement links TRBV5-5 to TRBJ1-2; D uncertain. V was pared by 4 bases and J by 0 bases, with 13 bases between. This CDR3 contains 15 residues. Germline V gene lookup returns CDR1 SGHKS and CDR2 YYEKEE (reference sequence). CDR3 residues: CASSPYATANYGYTF. The CDR3 bases are TGTGCCAGCAGCCCATACGCGACTGCTAACTATGGCTACACCTTC. Drawing the rest from reference TRBV5-5 and TRBJ1-2, the complete variable domain is DAGVTQSPTHLIKTRGQQVTLRCSPISGHKSVSWYQQVLGQGPQFIFQYYEKEERGRGNFPDRFSARQFPNYSSELNVNALLLGDSALYLCASSPYATANYGYTFGSGTRLTVV.

This clonotype was counted between two and nine times. This chain links TRBV3-1 with TRBJ2-7; D is tentatively TRBD1 or TRBD2 (5 bases each). V gave up 0 bases and J gave up 7 bases, with 13 bases separating them. The germline gives CDR1 LGHDT, CDR2 YNNKEL (reference sequence). The length of the CDR3 is 14 residues. The CDR3 nucleotides are TGTGCCAGCAGCCAAGAGGGGACGACCCTGGAGCAGTACTTC. This sequence encodes CASSQEGTTLEQYF.

The chain has TRBV7-2 and TRBJ2-1, with a weak D call TRBD1 (5 bases). Trimming left V 3 bases short and J 4 bases short, with 13 bases between. Germline lookup yields CDR1 SGHTA and CDR2 FQGNSA. The CDR3 extends over 15 amino acids. The CDR3 coding sequence is TGTGCCAGCAGCTTTCCCGTACCAGGGTACAATGAGCAGTTCTTC. It translates to CASSFPVPGYNEQFF.

This clonotype has only a few counts. The CDR3 region has the DNA TGTGCCAGCAGTTTGACAGGCCCGAACACTGAAGCTTTCTTT. Translating it yields CASSLTGPNTEAFF. This chain links TRBV27 with TRBJ1-1; D might be TRBD1 (6 bases). The CDR3 is made up of 14 amino acids. CDR1 MNHEY and CDR2 SMNVEV come from the germline V gene (reference sequence). Trimming took 3 bases from V and 1 from J, leaving 9 bases between them.

This clonotype was seen a handful of times. The J gene is TRBJ2-3, the V gene TRBV30, with TRBD1 matching 8 bases. V was clipped by 5 bases and J by 0 bases; unmatched bases: 7. Per the germline V gene, CDR1 is GTSNPN and CDR2 is SVGIG (reference sequence). The CDR3 runs to 15 residues. Here the CDR3 reads CAWATTGASTDTQYF. The CDR3 DNA reads TGTGCCTGGGCTACGACAGGGGCTAGCACAGATACGCAGTATTTT.

The CDR3, as DNA: TGTGCCAGCAGCTCTGGGACATCACCCATAGAGACCCAGTACTTC. Protein product: CASSSGTSPIETQYF. V gene TRBV5-4 combines with J gene TRBJ2-5, with a possible D match to TRBD1 (6 bases). Deletions cut 3 bases from V and 4 bases from J, with 16 bases between. Germline V CDR1 and CDR2: SGHNT, YYREEE (reference sequence). CDR3 size: 15 residues.

This clonotype was found a few times. The chain joins TRBV12-3 or TRBV12-4 to TRBJ1-1; D gene uncertain. Trimming took off 5 bases at V and 5 bases at J, with 12 bases between the two ends. The CDR3 sequence is 13 residues long. Written as DNA, the CDR3 is TGTGCCAGCAGTGAGGCAGGAGGTACTGAAGCTTTCTTT. It specifies CASSEAGGTEAFF.